Described below is a single T cell receptor (beta chain) sequence and its context. Its specific antigen is unknown. No qualities accompany the bases; no much larger clone lies one base away. The method behind the library was the immunoSEQ multiplex PCR assay. A mixture of 60 forward primers for TCR Vbeta segments and 13 reverse primers for TCR Jbeta segments was used in the multiplex PCR. The CDR3 region of rearranged TCR beta genes was amplified from genomic DNA with a multiplex PCR assay. The Illumina HiSeq System was used to sequence the amplified TCR beta libraries as 87-base-pair reads. As for the authors' bioinformatics: A later analysis tallied roughly 80 million unique TCR beta chains across the 666 repertoires, and approximately 9.9 million of those chains were shared by two or more donors. To remove PCR and sequencing errors, raw reads were error-corrected and collapsed into unique sequences using a nearest-neighbor algorithm that merged closely related sequences. Alignment of CDR3 sequences to IMGT reference sequences was used to assign V, D and J gene segments. Each retained sequence needed at least a six-nucleotide match to both a V gene segment and a J gene segment. Rearrangements were called productive when the CDR3 lacked stop codons and stayed in frame with V and J; all others were non-productive. CDR3 was defined by IMGT convention, running from the second conserved V-encoded cysteine to the conserved J-encoded phenylalanine. In an earlier analysis of around 540 of the donors, sequences lacking an unambiguous match to a single V gene segment were excluded. An earlier analysis of a few hundred of the donors called V segments functional above 56.7% productive rearrangements and segregating when the between-donor standard deviation exceeded 5%. A statistical classification framework was built for diagnosing cytomegalovirus status from the catalog of TCR beta chain sequences. A later analysis assigned V and J genes by comparing TCR nucleotide sequences with IMGT/GENE-DB human TR gene sequences. A later analysis assigned CDR3 sequences and most-parsimonious VDJ recombination scenarios with the TCRdist pipeline. In a later analysis, each TCR beta chain was defined by its CDR3 amino acid sequence together with its V-gene family, and reads without a unique V-gene family were excluded. In a later analysis, some 600 highly shared, low-generation-probability nucleotide sequences were removed to address suspected cross-contamination and a sequencing artifact. In a later analysis, a clonal expansion index for each public chain was calculated from normalized within-repertoire ranks of inferred template counts. A later analysis computed generation probabilities with a VDJ recombination model fitted to out-of-frame rearrangements, and checked the results against IGoR. A later analysis scored TCR-TCR, TCR-HLA and TCR-CMV co-occurrence with hypergeometric tests, applying a repertoire-size bias correction to TCR pairs. A later analysis estimated false discovery rates by permuting HLA or CMV assignments 20 times. In a later analysis, co-occurring TCRs were grouped using DBSCAN, with TCRdist sequence similarity added in when clustering inside HLA-allele-positive subsets. Co-occurrence clustering excluded repertoires with fewer than 30,000 or more than 120,000 public chains, plus five with anomalous nucleotide sharing. TCRdb provides this immuneACCESS table in a form limited to in-frame rearrangements. Some clones are lacking; in checked studies, under half of them reflect an unresolved V gene, and why the rest are absent is not known. That table furnishes V, J and clone size, whereas the DNA furnished D and trimming. Within this sample are 150,000 to 200,000 clones, with 80% of them counted one time only. About 2.1% of the sample comes from the top ten.

From its cysteine to its phenylalanine, the CDR3 spans 15 amino acids. CDR3 DNA only is kept here, 45 bases in frame from base 1. Reading the germline V gene (reference sequence) gives CDR1 LNHDA and CDR2 SQIVND. Trimming costs V 5 bases and J 0 bases, and their ends lie 11 bases apart. These data originate in a study of cytomegalovirus exposure and HLA in healthy donors (dated by TCRdb to 2015 to 2018). At the level of the whole study: An earlier analysis of approximately 640 of the donors reported about 290 Gb of sequence data and more than 90 million unique TCR beta sequences from about 200 million T cells. Roughly 290 gigabases of sequencing data and about 92 million unique TCR sequences made up an early release that covered some 640 HLA-typed donors. HLA typing included class I and class II loci at four-digit resolution. Donor age, sex, ethnicity and CMV serostatus were collected together with the repertoire data. A separate validation cohort of some 130 different subjects was used in addition to the roughly 700-subject first cohort. Typing coverage varied by locus: about 629-630 donors for A, B, C, DRB1 and DQB1; 522 for DQA1; about 590 for DPA1; some 470 for DPB1. An earlier analysis of nearly 600 of the donors applied high-throughput TCR beta sequencing to assess whether each TCR beta V gene segment acted as functional or pseudogenic. In the later analysis, no new phenotypic data were used to find candidate immune exposures; instead, reliance was placed on TCR beta sequences and their occurrence across donors. A later analysis re-examined previously published TCR beta repertoires from 600 to 700 donors and added high-resolution HLA genotyping to investigate patterns of TCR occurrence. Several DR-DQ haplotypes were treated as single units for association and clustering because of strong linkage in the cohort. To predict cytomegalovirus infection status, the study combined high-throughput TCR immunosequencing, statistical association of individual TCRs with disease status, and machine learning. The study aimed to test whether signatures of past pathogen exposure could be identified by cataloging public T cell receptors. Using immunosequencing, the study profiled T cell repertoires from 500 to 800 subjects and related those repertoires to cytomegalovirus serostatus. Among around 400 genotyped donors of the cohort, an average of 235,054 unique TCR beta nucleotide sequences were sequenced per donor, roughly 20% of them non-productive. Of the 300 to 500 genotyped donors, approximately 80% were placed in the genetic ancestry cluster associated with self-reported Caucasian donors. Every discovery cohort repertoire had been produced on one sequencing platform. In a later genetic analysis, genome-wide SNP genotypes for about 65% of the 666 donors were used, and that subset was treated as a discovery cohort. The investigation overall reported the following: Only TCR beta chains were sequenced in this cohort, and the absence of alpha or paired-chain data limited detectable features. An earlier analysis of 587 of the donors showed that most TCR beta V segments appeared in productive rearrangements either about 90% or about 30% of the time, which broadly matched IMGT annotations. Because HLA typing was missing for some donors at each locus, association tests included only the typed subset. Across donors, most TCR sequences were observed very rarely, whereas some public TCRs were present in many individuals. A later analysis found that HLA-associated TCR beta chains were more clonally expanded and had lower generation probabilities than equally common non-associated chains. According to a later analysis, most CMV-associated TCR beta chains appeared to be HLA-restricted, and the HLA associations seemed to be driven largely by CMV exposure. A few of the identified cytomegalovirus-associated TCR beta chains were confirmed in vitro to be specific for cytomegalovirus antigens. It was suggested by the authors that the approach could potentially be generalized to other disease states and immunological phenotypes. The presence/absence analyses assumed that sequencing depth was roughly uniform across donors, and that assumption may not be true. Correlated functional status among segregating V segments might be attributable to linkage disequilibrium, but an unknown experimental factor could not be ruled out. The classifier was reported to diagnose cytomegalovirus status with high specificity and sensitivity in both the original cohort and the validation cohort. In a later genetic analysis, a missense DCLRE1C variant was associated with V-gene and J-gene trimming of TCR beta chains, and the association was replicated in an independent cohort. CMV serostatus was the only immune exposure information available for the cohort. The study gave a list of around 170 TCR beta chains associated with cytomegalovirus. In a later genetic analysis, fewer N-insertions in productive TCRs were reported among donors in an Asian-associated ancestry cluster than the roughly 700-donor mean. In a later analysis, several top co-occurrence clusters were reported to appear linked to parvovirus B19, influenza, CMV and Epstein-Barr virus. The earlier analysis of about 600 of the donors excluded around 17 rarely observed V segments, including chromosome 9 orphons, because counts were too low. A later analysis associated 15,000 or so TCR beta sequences with specific HLA alleles at a false discovery rate of 0.05. A cluster of highly shared sequence variants was judged likely to be a technical artifact of the sequencing pipeline. When HLA alleles, especially DR and DQ, strongly co-occurred, attributing TCR associations to individual alleles was difficult. Because the 87-base-pair reads could not distinguish some IMGT-functional V segments, including TRBV6-2 and TRBV6-3, those segments were excluded. A later analysis found that TCR association rates varied across HLA loci, with DRB1 alleles showing the most associated TCRs and HLA-C alleles the fewest. A further reported finding was that TCR beta sequences accurately predicted the HLA-A and HLA-B alleles for most subjects in the first cohort.

In total, 500 to 700 healthy bone marrow donors made up the cohort. All cohort members were sampled while nominally healthy, although unrecorded immune exposures were likely present. The donor was CMV seronegative and was included in the group of 352 seronegative cohort members. Every donor gave a peripheral blood sample, and the peripheral blood mononuclear cells from that sample were used for TCR beta sequencing. The Qiagen DNeasy Blood Extraction Kit was used to extract genomic DNA from the blood cell samples. This clonotype was sampled from a woman under 40 in good health and CMV-seronegative. This chain is built from TRBV19 and TRBJ2-1; TRBD2 is a possible D gene, resting on 6 matching bases. The sample consisted of PBMCs. The CDR3 here reads CASSYGGSSYNEQFF. The nucleotides are TGTGCCAGTAGTTATGGAGGGAGCTCCTACAATGAGCAGTTCTTC.